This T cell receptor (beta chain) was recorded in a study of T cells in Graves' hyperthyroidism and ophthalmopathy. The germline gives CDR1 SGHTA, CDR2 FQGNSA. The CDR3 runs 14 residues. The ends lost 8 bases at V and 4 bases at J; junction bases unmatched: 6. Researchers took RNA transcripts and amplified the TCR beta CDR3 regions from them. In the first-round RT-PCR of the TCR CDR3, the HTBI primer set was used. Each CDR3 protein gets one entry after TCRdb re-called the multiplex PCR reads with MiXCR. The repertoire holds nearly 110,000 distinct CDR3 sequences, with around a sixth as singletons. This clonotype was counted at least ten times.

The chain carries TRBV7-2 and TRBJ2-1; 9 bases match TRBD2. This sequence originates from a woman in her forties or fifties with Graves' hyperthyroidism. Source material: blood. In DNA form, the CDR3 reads TGTGCCAGCGGGAAGGCGGGAGGGTACAATGAGCAGTTCTTC. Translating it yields CASGKAGGYNEQFF.